These 22 T cell receptor beta chains originate from one sample sequenced in a study of blood T cell repertoires in COVID-19. Clones were sequenced by immunoSEQ multiplex PCR, and TCRdb holds only the in-frame ones, with some missing. Here the sample spans fewer than 40,000 clones, 70% to 90% being singletons. Sequencing was carried out using peripheral blood. All receptors derive from a human donor in a cohort sampled during active COVID-19.

The chain recombines TRBV19 with TRBJ2-5; D not resolved. The V end was cut by 2 bases, the J end by 1 base, with 14 bases between. CDR1 LNHDA and CDR2 SQIVND come from the germline V gene (reference sequence). The CDR3 is 16 amino acids. This CDR3 is CASSINVWAVQETQYF. For the CDR3, the DNA is TGTGCCAGTAGTATAAATGTATGGGCAGTCCAAGAGACCCAGTACTTC. Supplemented by reference TRBV19 and TRBJ2-5, the full variable domain reads DGGITQSPKYLFRKEGQNVTLSCEQNLNHDAMYWYRQDPGQGLRLIYYSQIVNDFQKGDIAEGYSVSREKKESFPLTVTSAQKNPTAFYLCASSINVWAVQETQYFGPGTRLLVL.

V gene TRBV5-1 combines with J gene TRBJ2-2; 7 bases match TRBD1. This CDR3 is built from 15 residues. The trim removed 2 bases at V and 7 bases at J, leaving 8 bases unmatched. Per germline, CDR1 SGHRS and CDR2 YFSETQ. CDR3 DNA: TGCGCCAGCAGCTTTGGGACAGACCAAAGCGGGGAGCTGTTTTTT. Residues: CASSFGTDQSGELFF.

This chain uses TRBV2 with TRBJ1-6; perhaps TRBD1 as D (5 bases). Per germline, CDR1 SNHLY and CDR2 FYNNEI. The CDR3 has 13 residues. Deletions cut 5 bases from V and 8 bases from J, with 10 bases between. The CDR3 DNA reads as TGTGCCAGCAGTACAGGATGGGATTCACCCCTCCACTTT. Translation: CASSTGWDSPLHF. Looking up the rest from reference TRBV2 and TRBJ1-6 gives the full variable domain: EPEVTQTPSHQVTQMGQEVILRCVPISNHLYFYWYRQILGQKVEFLVSFYNNEISEKSEIFDDQFSVERPDGSNFTLKIRSTKLEDSAMYFCASSTGWDSPLHFGNGTRLTVT.

This chain connects TRBV30 to TRBJ2-2, with D perhaps matching TRBD1 (7 bases). The CDR3 has 15 amino acids. Germline loops: CDR1 GTSNPN, CDR2 SVGIG (reference sequence). V dropped 3 bases and J dropped 3 bases, with 14 bases sitting between them. CDR3 in amino acids: CAWRGGGTDTGELFF. Written as DNA, the CDR3 is TGTGCCTGGAGAGGTGGAGGGACAGACACCGGGGAGCTGTTTTTT.

The V call is TRBV6-5, the J call TRBJ2-5; possibly TRBD1 for D (5 bases). Per germline, CDR1 MNHEY and CDR2 SVGAGI. The CDR3 runs to 14 residues. Trimming stripped 6 bases from V and 3 bases from J, with 14 bases between. The CDR3, as DNA: TGTGCCAGCAGCTATTCTCAGGGAAAAGAGACCCAGTACTTC. This encodes CASSYSQGKETQYF.

In its sample, this clone was seen a few times. The chain couples TRBV2 to TRBJ2-3, with TRBD2 matching over 9 bases. The CDR3 spans 17 residues. V was pared by 5 bases and J by 2 bases, with 11 bases of the junction left unmatched. Germline lookup yields CDR1 SNHLY and CDR2 FYNNEI. CDR3 region: CASSTRGAGGYTDTQYF. The CDR3 DNA is TGTGCCAGCAGTACCCGAGGAGCGGGGGGTTACACAGATACGCAGTATTTT.

This chain uses TRBV18 with TRBJ1-1; no clear D gene. V lost 3 bases and J 10 bases, leaving 12 bases between the germline ends. CDR3 length: 12 amino acids. The germline gives CDR1 KGHSH, CDR2 LQKENI. CDR3: CASSPERGRAFF. The CDR3 nucleotides are TGTGCCAGCTCACCGGAAAGAGGTAGAGCTTTCTTT.

This chain joins TRBV19 and TRBJ1-2; no clear D. Germline values: CDR1 LNHDA, CDR2 SQIVND (reference sequence). V dropped 3 bases and J dropped 8 bases, with 7 bases sitting between them. CDR3 length: 11 amino acids. For the CDR3, the DNA is TGTGCCAGTAGTATTGAGTGGGGCTACACCTTC. It specifies CASSIEWGYTF.

This rearrangement joins TRBV15 to TRBJ2-7; tentative D call: TRBD1 (5 bases). This CDR3 has 14 amino acids. Germline CDR1 LNHNV, CDR2 YYDKDF (reference sequence). Trimming took off 2 bases at V and 5 bases at J, with 13 bases between the two ends. The CDR3 is CATSRPSQGNEQYF. As DNA, the CDR3 is TGTGCCACCAGCAGACCCAGCCAGGGCAACGAGCAGTACTTC.

This chain joins TRBV6-5 and TRBJ1-3; no clear D gene. Trimming removed 5 bases at V and 0 bases at J, with 11 bases between. The CDR3 spans 15 residues. Germline V CDR1 and CDR2: MNHEY, SVGAGI. The CDR3 coding sequence is TGTGCCAGCAGTCCCACACAGAACTCTGGAAACACCATATATTTT. Encoded protein: CASSPTQNSGNTIYF.

This chain joins TRBV18 and TRBJ2-4, with TRBD2 matching over 9 bases. CDR3 size: 14 residues. With 0 bases clipped from V and 8 bases from J, the junction kept 2 bases outside the gene matches. Germline CDR1 is KGHSH and CDR2 is LQKENI. The CDR3 spells CASSPPGLAHIQYF. DNA for the CDR3: TGTGCCAGCTCACCACCGGGACTAGCCCACATTCAGTACTTC.

The chain couples TRBV6-6 to TRBJ2-5; 11 bases are a match to TRBD2. The CDR3 runs to 16 residues. Germline CDR1 reads MNHNY; CDR2 reads SVGAGI (reference sequence). With V trimmed by 7 bases and J by 5 bases, 12 bases remained unmatched. The CDR3 region is CASILTYPSGGETQYF. For the CDR3, the DNA is TGTGCCAGCATTCTAACTTACCCTAGCGGGGGGGAGACCCAGTACTTC.

This clone was counted a few times. V and J are TRBV5-4 and TRBJ2-5; 7 positions match TRBD2. Germline V gene sequence: CDR1 SGHNT, CDR2 YYREEE (reference sequence). V lost 0 bases, J lost 4 bases, and 6 bases stayed unmatched. There are 15 residues in the CDR3. Here the CDR3 reads CASSLDSREGETQYF. The CDR3 bases are TGTGCCAGCAGCTTGGACAGCAGGGAGGGAGAGACCCAGTACTTC. The full variable domain, in which reference TRBV5-4 and TRBJ2-5 provide the parts outside the CDR3, is ETGVTQSPTHLIKTRGQQVTLRCSSQSGHNTVSWYQQALGQGPQFIFQYYREEENGRGNFPPRFSGLQFPNYSSELNVNALELDDSALYLCASSLDSREGETQYFGPGTRLLVL.

This clone showed up just a few times. The same CDR3 can be traced to other DNA sequences in this sample. The J gene is TRBJ2-3, the V gene TRBV7-3; 9 nucleotides agree with TRBD2. CDR1 is SGHTA, CDR2 FQGTGA, per germline. The CDR3 has 15 amino acids. The trim removed 5 bases at V and 2 bases at J, leaving 5 bases unmatched. CDR3 DNA sequence: TGTGCCAGCAGCCTTAGCGGGGGTCCCACAGATACGCAGTATTTT. It encodes CASSLSGGPTDTQYF.

This clone was detected a few times. The chain employs TRBV5-1 and TRBJ2-7; D is undetermined. The CDR3 runs to 14 residues. CDR1 is SGHRS and CDR2 is YFSETQ in the germline V gene. V was clipped by 3 bases and J by 6 bases, with 16 bases between them. This CDR3 is CASSSWLASPEQYF. The CDR3 nucleotides read TGCGCCAGCAGCTCGTGGCTCGCTTCCCCCGAGCAGTACTTC. Filled out from reference TRBV5-1 and TRBJ2-7, the complete variable domain reads KAGVTQTPRYLIKTRGQQVTLSCSPISGHRSVSWYQQTPGQGLQFLFEYFSETQRNKGNFPGRFSGRQFSNSRSEMNVSTLELGDSALYLCASSSWLASPEQYFGPGTRLTVT.

The chain links TRBV3-1 (or the pseudogene TRBV3-2) to TRBJ2-3, with TRBD2 matching over 9 bases. Unmatched junction bases numbered 13, after V lost 1 base and J lost 2 bases. The CDR3 extends over 19 amino acids. Germline CDR1 LGHDT, CDR2 YNNKEL (reference sequence). CDR3: CASSQGWPRRGGNTDTQYF. CDR3 coding DNA: TGTGCCAGCAGCCAAGGGTGGCCCCGGCGGGGGGGTAACACAGATACGCAGTATTTT.

This sequence joins TRBV4-2 and TRBJ1-6; 7 nucleotides agree with TRBD1. Germline loops: CDR1 LGHNA, CDR2 YNFKEQ. There are 18 residues in the CDR3. V lost 1 base, J lost 4 bases, and 10 bases stayed unmatched. Here the CDR3 DNA reads TGTGCCAGCAGCCAAGTCGTGACAGGGAACAGTTATAATTCACCCCTCCACTTT. Translated, it gives CASSQVVTGNSYNSPLHF.

The chain combines TRBV18 with TRBJ2-2; 7 bases agree with TRBD1. This CDR3 has 15 amino acids. CDR1 is KGHSH and CDR2 is LQKENI in the germline V gene. Trimming removed 3 bases from V and 7 bases from J; junction bases left unmatched: 8. The CDR3 DNA reads TGTGCCAGCTCACCGGAACCAGGGGGTCACGGGGAGCTGTTTTTT. Translated, it gives CASSPEPGGHGELFF.

The chain couples TRBV10-2 to TRBJ1-5, with a weak D call TRBD1 (5 bases). The ends were cut back, 0 bases at V and 4 bases at J, with 10 bases in the middle. The CDR3 spans 15 residues. Germline CDR1 and CDR2: WSHSY and SAAADI. The CDR3: CASSESRGLNQPQHF. As DNA, the CDR3 is TGCGCCAGCAGTGAGTCAAGGGGCCTGAATCAGCCCCAGCATTTT.

The chain joins TRBV5-1 to TRBJ2-5; 8 bases are shared with TRBD1. Unmatched junction bases numbered 10, after V lost 7 bases and J lost 2 bases. The CDR3 totals 15 residues. Germline V CDR1 and CDR2: SGHRS, YFSETQ. The CDR3 bases are TGCGCCAGCGCCCGGACAGGGCCTTCTCAAGAGACCCAGTACTTC. Residues: CASARTGPSQETQYF.

This clone was observed a handful of times. This sequence joins TRBV6-1 and TRBJ1-5; 8 bases match TRBD1. This CDR3 is 15 amino acids long. V trimming: 2 bases; J trimming: 4 bases; junction bases outside the gene matches: 4. Germline V lookup: CDR1 MNHNS, CDR2 SASEGT. This chain's CDR3 is CASSEYQGANQPQHF. In nucleotides, the CDR3 is TGTGCCAGCAGTGAATACCAGGGGGCAAATCAGCCCCAGCATTTT.

The V call is TRBV3-1 (or the pseudogene TRBV3-2), the J call TRBJ2-5, with 15 nucleotides matching TRBD2. CDR1 and CDR2 (germline): LGHDT, YNNKEL (reference sequence). J gave up 5 bases and V 0 bases, and 10 bases lay outside the gene matches. CDR3 size: 19 residues. CDR3 in DNA: TGTGCCAGCAGCCAAGATGGACTAGCGGGGGGGTCTTTAGAGGAGACCCAGTACTTC. Translating gives CASSQDGLAGGSLEETQYF.